The clone carrying this T cell receptor beta chain has more than one count but fewer than ten. The antigen is unknown. Via MiXCR, TCRdb re-called the 5' RACE reads, giving one row per CDR3 protein. The data show 450,000 or so distinct CDR3 sequences, 26% seen once. The data derive from a study of CD8 T cells in ankylosing spondylitis. Whole-study findings and limits: Within ankylosing spondylitis blood, a TCR beta motif made up of eight or nine highly homologous variants appeared to be characteristic.

Germline V CDR1 and CDR2: DFQATT, SNEGSKA (reference sequence). The CDR3 sequence is 14 residues long. Trimming left V 3 bases short and J 4 bases short, with 15 bases between. The receptor was isolated from a male donor with ankylosing spondylitis. Material: blood, either unsorted or a sorted T cell fraction (not recorded which). The chain has TRBV20-1 and TRBJ1-1; D may be TRBD1 (5 bases). The CDR3 is CSARTAQSPTEAFF. In DNA form, the CDR3 reads TGCAGTGCTAGGACAGCCCAGAGCCCCACTGAAGCTTTCTTT.